These 30 T cell receptor beta chains originate from one sample sequenced in a study of cytomegalovirus exposure and HLA in healthy donors. Both 60 Vbeta primers and 13 Jbeta primers went into the PCR. Repertoires were generated with immunoSEQ multiplex PCR, while TCRdb's copy carries only in-frame clones and drops some. The sample lists 95,000 to 110,000 clones, roughly 70% occurring once. Sequenced: PBMCs. The receptors here all came from a woman between 40 and 55 years old in good health and CMV-seropositive.

In this sample, this clone turned up many times. The gene calls are TRBV7-3 and TRBJ2-3; 10 bases line up with TRBD1. The V gene end was trimmed by 5 bases and the J gene end by 5 bases; junction bases not matched to a gene: 7. Germline values: CDR1 SGHTA, CDR2 FQGTGA. The CDR3 contains 15 residues. DNA of the CDR3: TGTGCCAGCAGCCCCTGGGGGACAGGGGAAGATACGCAGTATTTT. The encoded protein is CASSPWGTGEDTQYF.

V is TRBV30 and J is TRBJ2-7, with D possibly TRBD2 on 7 matching bases. Germline lookup yields CDR1 GTSNPN and CDR2 SVGIG (reference sequence). Trimming removed 2 bases from V and 6 bases from J, with 14 bases in between. The length of the CDR3 is 13 residues. CDR3: CAWSKGGAGEQYF. CDR3 in DNA: TGTGCCTGGAGTAAAGGGGGGGCGGGCGAGCAGTACTTC. Complete variable domain (other parts from reference TRBV30 and TRBJ2-7): SQTIHQWPATLVQPVGSPLSLECTVEGTSNPNLYWYRQAAGRGLQLLFYSVGIGQISSEVPQNLSASRPQDRQFILSSKKLLLSDSGFYLCAWSKGGAGEQYFGPGTRLTVT.

In its sample, this clone was seen once. The chain carries TRBV18 and TRBJ2-7, with D unresolved. CDR1 is KGHSH and CDR2 is LQKENI in the germline V gene. The CDR3 covers 14 residues. The V gene lost 1 base and the J gene lost 6 bases, with 13 bases spanning the gap. This chain's CDR3 is CASSPQRAPSEQYF. CDR3 DNA sequence: TGTGCCAGCTCACCACAAAGAGCCCCCTCCGAGCAGTACTTC.

The chain has TRBV29-1 and TRBJ1-2; tentative D call: TRBD1 (5 bases). The CDR3 consists of 12 residues. Germline V gene sequence: CDR1 SQVTM, CDR2 ANQGSEA. The CDR3 DNA sequence: TGCGCCTCGGGGGGGGAACTCTATGGCTACACCTTC. This translates into CASGGELYGYTF.

The J gene is TRBJ2-7, the V gene TRBV7-8; TRBD1 aligns across 8 bases. V was clipped by 2 bases and J by 2 bases; unmatched bases: 11. Germline V gives CDR1 SGHVS, CDR2 FQNEAQ. This CDR3 comprises 17 residues. CDR3 in DNA: TGTGCCAGCAGCTTAATGGGGTCCAGGGGGCTTACCTACGAGCAGTACTTC. Amino acids: CASSLMGSRGLTYEQYF.

The chain couples TRBV5-1 to TRBJ2-2; D is perhaps TRBD2 (6 bases). V was shortened by 4 bases and J by 0 bases, with 10 bases between the two germline ends. The CDR3 is 15 residues long. The germline CDR1 and CDR2 sequences are SGHRS and YFSETQ. CDR3 in amino acids: CASSPGTANTGELFF. CDR3 nucleotide sequence: TGCGCCAGCAGCCCCGGGACTGCGAACACCGGGGAGCTGTTTTTT.

This clone was recorded once. The sample holds other DNA sequences that translate to the same CDR3. In nucleotides, the CDR3 is TGCGCCAGCAGCTTAGACAGGGGTAACTATGGCTACACCTTC. Protein sequence: CASSLDRGNYGYTF. V and J are TRBV5-1 and TRBJ1-2; 8 nucleotides agree with TRBD1. J lost 1 base, V lost 2 bases, and 1 base had no gene match. The germline V gene encodes CDR1 SGHRS and CDR2 YFSETQ. CDR3 length equals 14 residues.

V and J are TRBV9 and TRBJ2-2; D is ambiguous. The CDR3 contains 13 residues. Trimming took off 3 bases at V and 4 bases at J, with 7 bases between the two ends. Germline lookup yields CDR1 SGDLS and CDR2 YYNGEE. The DNA for the CDR3 is TGTGCCAGCAGCGCACTTATCACCGGGGAGCTGTTTTTT. As protein: CASSALITGELFF.

The V gene is TRBV6-6, the J gene TRBJ2-1, with 12 bases fitting TRBD2. V dropped 10 bases and J dropped 13; count of bases not matched to a gene: 11. The CDR3 covers 13 residues. CDR1 and CDR2 from the germline V gene are MNHNY and SVGAGI (reference sequence). In DNA, the CDR3 is TGTGCCACCGATGGACTAGCGGGGAAGAAACAGTTCTTC. Its translation: CATDGLAGKKQFF.

The chain employs TRBV5-1 and TRBJ1-2; TRBD1 is a possible D gene (5 bases). The V end was cut by 1 base, the J end by 6 bases, with 13 bases between. Germline CDR1 reads SGHRS; CDR2 reads YFSETQ. This CDR3 has 14 amino acids. The CDR3 bases are TGCGCCAGCAGCTTGTTAGGGGTGGCCGATGGCTACACCTTC. Protein: CASSLLGVADGYTF.

J is TRBJ2-7 and V is TRBV6-5, with D perhaps matching TRBD2 (5 bases). Germline-derived CDR1 and CDR2 are MNHEY and SVGAGI. V lost 11 bases and J lost 5, with 25 bases in between. This CDR3 is built from 15 residues. The CDR3 region has the DNA TGTGCCGCCCGCCTTGGGAGCGGTGGTAGGGACGAGCAGTACTTC. This sequence encodes CAARLGSGGRDEQYF.

This clone was seen a single time. This chain connects TRBV30 to TRBJ2-5; TRBD1 is a possible D gene (5 bases). The DNA end lines up better with TRBJ2-7; the J call may be wrong. Germline values: CDR1 GTSNPN, CDR2 SVGIG (reference sequence). The CDR3 sequence is 13 residues long. The CDR3 DNA reads as TGTGCCTGGAGTGCAGGTAGACAGTACGAGCAGTACTTC. Translation: CAWSAGRQYEQYF.

This clone was detected once. The junction does not match germline at one end; this may be a read error. The gene calls are TRBV4-2 and TRBJ2-3; possibly TRBD1 for D (5 bases). CDR1 and CDR2 from the germline V gene are LGHNA and YNFKEQ. There are 17 residues in the CDR3. CDR3 DNA: TGTGCCAGCAGCCACAGGGTCCGACCCGGGCGCACAGATACACAGTATTTT. Amino acids: CASSHRVRPGRTDTQYF.

This clone was seen once. The chain recombines TRBV5-1 with TRBJ1-1; TRBD1 matches 9 bases. Unmatched junction bases numbered 4, after V lost 0 bases and J lost 4 bases. There are 15 residues in the CDR3. Per germline, CDR1 SGHRS and CDR2 YFSETQ. The CDR3 DNA is TGCGCCAGCAGCTTGGAGGGACAGGGCGTCACTGAAGCTTTCTTT. It codes for CASSLEGQGVTEAFF.

The gene calls are TRBV20-1 and TRBJ2-5; 8 bases agree with TRBD1. Germline V gene lookup returns CDR1 DFQATT and CDR2 SNEGSKA (reference sequence). The CDR3 length is 11 residues. V lost 7 bases and J lost 6; bases outside the gene matches: 4. The CDR3 DNA reads as TGCAGTGGAGACAGGGGTCAGACCCAGTACTTC. This codes for CSGDRGQTQYF.

This clone was observed a single time. The chain employs TRBV4-2 and TRBJ2-3; the D is unclear. Trimming left V 2 bases short and J 2 bases short, with 11 bases between. This CDR3 has 15 amino acids. Germline CDR1 reads LGHNA; CDR2 reads YNFKEQ. CDR3 amino acids: CASSQYFDFTDTQYF. As DNA, the CDR3 is TGTGCCAGCAGCCAATATTTCGACTTCACAGATACGCAGTATTTT.

This clone was detected only a few times. This chain links TRBV7-9 with TRBJ1-4; tentative D call: TRBD1 (6 bases). CDR3 length: 15 amino acids. Germline V gives CDR1 SEHNR, CDR2 FQNEAQ (reference sequence). V was pared by 5 bases and J by 4 bases, with 14 bases between. The CDR3 DNA reads as TGTGCCAGCAGCCCCCGGACAGCCTATAATGAAAAACTGTTTTTT. Its protein product is CASSPRTAYNEKLFF.

V usage is TRBV30 and J usage is TRBJ1-6; 8 bases align to TRBD1. V lost 3 bases, J lost 7 bases, and 5 bases stayed unmatched. Germline CDR1 and CDR2: GTSNPN and SVGIG (reference sequence). This CDR3 has 14 amino acids. For the CDR3, the DNA is TGTGCCTGGAGAGGACAGGGAGGAAATTCACCCCTCCACTTT. Protein product: CAWRGQGGNSPLHF.

The V call is TRBV29-1, the J call TRBJ1-3, with a possible D match to TRBD1 (5 bases). Trimming shortened V by 4 bases and J by 4 bases, and 8 bases separated the two germline ends. The CDR3 has 12 residues. Germline CDR1 and CDR2: SQVTM and ANQGSEA. The CDR3 spells CSVGQPGNTIYF. CDR3 nucleotides: TGCAGCGTTGGACAGCCCGGAAACACCATATATTTT.

As DNA, the CDR3 is TGTGCCAGCAGCGTAGCAGGGGCCGGCAATCAGCCCCAGCATTTT. Its protein product is CASSVAGAGNQPQHF. This chain uses TRBV9 with TRBJ1-5; possible D gene TRBD1, 6 bases. Trimming took off 0 bases at V and 2 bases at J, with 9 bases between the two ends. CDR3 length: 15 amino acids. CDR1 and CDR2 from the germline V gene are SGDLS and YYNGEE.

The rearrangement joins TRBV4-3 to TRBJ2-1; 8 bases map to TRBD2. V dropped 3 bases and J dropped 1; count of bases not matched to a gene: 5. Germline V gene sequence: CDR1 LGHNA, CDR2 YSLEER. This CDR3 is 16 amino acids long. CDR3 loop: CASSHGTRRSYNEQFF. The CDR3 DNA reads as TGCGCCAGCAGCCACGGGACTAGACGATCCTACAATGAGCAGTTCTTC.

This rearrangement joins TRBV7-2 to TRBJ2-5; 7 bases are shared with TRBD2. With 8 bases clipped from V and 6 bases from J, the junction kept 15 bases outside the gene matches. CDR1 is SGHTA, CDR2 FQGNSA, per germline. The CDR3 length is 15 residues. The CDR3 here is CASREGGGDAKTQYF. The CDR3 region has the DNA TGTGCCAGCCGGGAAGGCGGGGGTGACGCAAAGACCCAGTACTTC. The full variable domain, its missing parts supplied by reference TRBV7-2 and TRBJ2-5, is GAGVSQSPSNKVTEKGKDVELRCDPISGHTALYWYRQSLGQGLEFLIYFQGNSAPDKSGLPSDRFSAERTGGSVSTLTIQRTQQEDSAVYLCASREGGGDAKTQYFGPGTRLLVL.

The chain recombines TRBV10-3 with TRBJ1-2; D is possibly TRBD1 (6 bases). Germline CDR1 and CDR2: ENHRY and SYGVKD. The ends were cut back, 0 bases at V and 6 bases at J, with 11 bases in the middle. CDR3 length: 14 residues. In DNA, the CDR3 is TGTGCCATCAGTGAGTCGGCGGGGGACAATGGCTACACCTTC. This codes for CAISESAGDNGYTF.

The chain carries TRBV13 and TRBJ2-7; 12 bases map to TRBD1. V trimming: 6 bases; J trimming: 7 bases; junction bases outside the gene matches: 7. The V gene's germline CDR1 is PRHDT and CDR2 FYEKMQ (reference sequence). The CDR3 sequence is 14 residues long. CDR3 in amino acids: CASSTGTGGMEQYF. CDR3 bases: TGTGCCAGCAGTACCGGGACAGGGGGCATGGAGCAGTACTTC.

This chain connects TRBV5-4 to TRBJ1-1; 8 bases align to TRBD1. The V gene's germline CDR1 is SGHNT and CDR2 YYREEE (reference sequence). CDR3 length: 15 residues. The J segment lost 3 bases and the V segment lost 6 bases, leaving 10 bases of the junction unmatched. The CDR3 spells CASTEPGQVDTEAFF. The CDR3 DNA follows: TGTGCCAGCACGGAACCGGGACAGGTAGACACTGAAGCTTTCTTT.

This chain uses TRBV15 with TRBJ1-6, with 7 bases fitting TRBD1. Trimming at V came to 1 base and at J to 9 bases, leaving 9 bases not matched to a gene. Germline CDR1 is LNHNV and CDR2 is YYDKDF (reference sequence). This CDR3 has 16 residues. CDR3 sequence reads: CATSRGPGQTFSPLHF. The DNA for the CDR3 is TGTGCCACCAGCAGAGGGCCGGGACAGACCTTTTCACCCCTCCACTTT.

The V call is TRBV27, the J call TRBJ2-3; 8 bases are shared with TRBD2. This CDR3 comprises 18 residues. V was pared by 4 bases and J by 0 bases, with 12 bases of the junction left unmatched. Germline values: CDR1 MNHEY, CDR2 SMNVEV (reference sequence). CDR3 residues: CASSSLSSAGGSTDTQYF. CDR3 in DNA: TGTGCCAGCAGTTCCCTCTCCTCGGCGGGGGGTAGCACAGATACGCAGTATTTT.

The V gene is TRBV7-3, the J gene TRBJ2-7; 9 nucleotides agree with TRBD2. Germline V gene lookup returns CDR1 SGHTA and CDR2 FQGTGA. The CDR3 contains 13 residues. Germline trimming cut 0 bases from V and 7 bases from J; bases unmatched to any gene: 1. The CDR3: CASSLTSGGEQYF. The CDR3 nucleotides read TGTGCCAGCAGCTTAACGAGCGGGGGGGAGCAGTACTTC. The full variable domain, in which reference TRBV7-3 and TRBJ2-7 provide the parts outside the CDR3, is GAGVSQTPSNKVTEKGKYVELRCDPISGHTALYWYRQSLGQGPEFLIYFQGTGAADDSGLPNDRFFAVRPEGSVSTLKIQRTERGDSAVYLCASSLTSGGEQYFGPGTRLTVT.

The chain links TRBV5-1 to TRBJ1-1, with a weak D call TRBD1 (5 bases). Germline V lookup: CDR1 SGHRS, CDR2 YFSETQ. The CDR3 has 11 residues. The germline V and J ends were trimmed by 3 bases and 8 bases, with 8 bases remaining between them. The CDR3 DNA follows: TGCGCCAGCAGCTGGGAGGGGGAAGCTTTCTTT. Residues: CASSWEGEAFF.

This clone was picked up a small number of times. The rearrangement joins TRBV11-2 to TRBJ2-7; TRBD2 matches at 8 bases. CDR1 SGHAT and CDR2 FQNNGV come from the germline V gene. This CDR3 is built from 11 residues. Trimming cost V 5 bases and J 7 bases; bases outside gene matches: 1. CDR3 amino acids: CASSPGGEQYF. The CDR3 coding sequence is TGTGCCAGCAGCCCGGGGGGGGAGCAGTACTTC. The entire variable domain, with the rest obtained from reference TRBV11-2 and TRBJ2-7, is as follows: EAGVAQSPRYKIIEKRQSVAFWCNPISGHATLYWYQQILGQGPKLLIQFQNNGVVDDSQLPKDRFSAERLKGVDSTLKIQPAKLEDSAVYLCASSPGGEQYFGPGTRLTVT.